One sample yielded the 14 T cell receptor beta chains listed below, sequenced in a study of blood T cells in healthy people across ages (dated by TCRdb to about 2015). Receptors were amplified or captured by 5' RACE. Sequencing was performed on an Illumina HiSeq 2500. A second about 7 to 12 cycle PCR used a sample-barcoded 5' primer and a J-beta primer mix. The public reads were reanalyzed by TCRdb: fastp trimming at Q25, MiXCR alignment, in-frame beta chains only. Rows matching on CDR3 protein sequence are summarized as one entry with the most common DNA and genes. The sample table lists approximately 360,000 distinct CDR3 sequences, more than 45% of them with a count of one. The top ten hold 51% of the sample. The sample taken for sequencing was blood. These receptors came from a man aged 55 to 70 in good health.

This sequence joins TRBV21-1 and TRBJ2-1; the table's D call of TRBD1 was not tested on the DNA. TRBV21-1 is termed a pseudogene. The CDR3 is 16 residues long. The CDR3 nucleotides read TGTGCCAGCAGCAAAGCTGCTGCAGGGTCTTACAATGAGCAGTTCTTC. It is translated as CASSKAAAGSYNEQFF.

This sequence joins TRBV12-3 or TRBV12-4 and TRBJ2-7, with 9 bases lining up with TRBD2. Trimming took 6 bases from V and 4 from J; bases not matched to a gene: 10. This CDR3 comprises 15 residues. The CDR3 nucleotides read TGTGCCAGCAGGAGAGGTAGCGGGGGTATTTACGAGCAGTACTTC. It encodes CASRRGSGGIYEQYF.

This chain links TRBV20-1 with TRBJ2-7; TRBD1 matches at 8 bases. The trim removed 3 bases at V and 4 bases at J, leaving 14 bases unmatched. Germline V lookup: CDR1 DFQATT, CDR2 SNEGSKA (reference sequence). This CDR3 comprises 16 residues. The CDR3 DNA follows: TGCAGTGCTAGGTCAGGGGGCAGCGCACTTCTTTACGAGCAGTACTTC. It specifies CSARSGGSALLYEQYF.

This chain links TRBV28 with TRBJ2-3; 10 bases are shared with TRBD1. CDR3 length: 17 amino acids. V lost 6 bases and J lost 1; bases outside the gene matches: 10. CDR1 and CDR2 from the germline V gene are MDHEN and SYDVKM. The chain's CDR3 is CASRNRDRGRGTDTQYF. CDR3 sequence (DNA): TGTGCCAGCAGGAACCGGGACAGGGGACGGGGCACAGATACGCAGTATTTT.

The rearrangement links TRBV4-3 to TRBJ2-3; D not resolved. V lost 0 bases to trimming and J lost 0 bases, with 4 bases between them. The CDR3 spans 14 residues. The germline CDR1 and CDR2 sequences are LGHNA and YSLEER. The CDR3 sequence: CASSQEPSTDTQYF. In DNA, the CDR3 is TGCGCCAGCAGCCAAGAACCGAGCACAGATACGCAGTATTTT.

With respect to this clonotype: A read error may account for a junction end that differs from germline. The rearrangement joins TRBV12-3 or TRBV12-4 to TRBJ2-1; weak D call: TRBD1 (5 bases). This CDR3 is 15 amino acids long. CDR3 DNA sequence: TGCGTCAGCAGTTTTCTGGACACGAGGCCCAATGAGCAGTTCTTC. Protein sequence: CVSSFLDTRPNEQFF.

The V and J genes are TRBV6-2 or TRBV6-3 and TRBJ2-3; D gene unclear. The CDR3 length is 13 residues. Trimming pared 6 bases from V and 2 bases from J, leaving 9 bases between. CDR1 is MNHEY and CDR2 is SVGEGT in the germline V gene. The CDR3: CASRPGNTDTQYF. The CDR3 nucleotides are TGTGCCAGCAGACCAGGAAACACAGATACGCAGTATTTT.

V gene TRBV27 combines with J gene TRBJ2-1, with 8 bases that match TRBD2. V was clipped by 6 bases and J by 9 bases; unmatched bases: 4. Per the germline V gene, CDR1 is MNHEY and CDR2 is SMNVEV (reference sequence). The CDR3 length is 12 residues. In nucleotides, the CDR3 is TGTGCCAGCAGCCCTACTAGCGGTGAGCAGTTCTTC. This translates into CASSPTSGEQFF.

This clonotype was recorded many times. In nucleotides, the CDR3 is TGTGCCAGCAGCCAAGAGGCGGCTCATAACACCGGGGAGCTGTTTTTT. Encoded protein: CASSQEAAHNTGELFF. V gene TRBV4-2 combines with J gene TRBJ2-2; D gene unclear. V was shortened by 0 bases and J by 2 bases, with 10 bases between the two germline ends. Germline assignment: CDR1 LGHNA and CDR2 YNFKEQ. The CDR3 has 16 amino acids.

This clonotype was recorded a few times. The rearrangement uses TRBV12-3 or TRBV12-4 and TRBJ2-5, with D possibly matching TRBD2 (5 bases). Gene TRBJ2-7 matches the end of the DNA better, so the J call may be wrong. The CDR3 runs to 13 residues. CDR3 in amino acids: CASSRTGPREQYF. The CDR3 DNA follows: TGTGCCAGCAGTCGGACTGGGCCCCGCGAGCAGTACTTC.

A word on this clonotype: The junction and the germline gene differ at one end; a read error may be behind it. The chain combines TRBV2 with TRBJ2-1; maybe TRBD2 (6 bases). The CDR3 is 13 residues long. CDR1 and CDR2 (germline): SNHLY, FYNNEI. CDR3 loop: CASREGTGGEQFF. CDR3 sequence (DNA): TGTGCCAGCAGAGAAGGGACTGGGGGTGAGCAGTTCTTC.

V gene TRBV28 combines with J gene TRBJ2-5, with D perhaps matching TRBD2 (6 bases). V gave up 8 bases and J gave up 2 bases, with 15 bases separating them. There are 14 residues in the CDR3. Germline V gene sequence: CDR1 MDHEN, CDR2 SYDVKM. CDR3 region: CASRKTSLQETQYF. DNA for the CDR3: TGTGCCAGCCGTAAAACTAGCCTACAAGAGACCCAGTACTTC. The whole variable domain, filled in from reference TRBV28 and TRBJ2-5, reads DVKVTQSSRYLVKRTGEKVFLECVQDMDHENMFWYRQDPGLGLRLIYFSYDVKMKEKGDIPEGYSVSREKKERFSLILESASTNQTSMYLCASRKTSLQETQYFGPGTRLLVL.

V gene TRBV12-5 combines with J gene TRBJ2-5; D gene uncertain. V dropped 4 bases and J dropped 6 bases, with 12 bases sitting between them. CDR3 size: 13 residues. Germline CDR1 LGHNT, CDR2 FRNRAP. CDR3 region: CASGSHPVQTQYF. The DNA for the CDR3 is TGTGCTAGTGGTTCGCACCCTGTTCAGACCCAGTACTTC.

The chain links TRBV7-9 to TRBJ2-3, with D maybe TRBD1 (6 bases). V was cut by 0 bases and J by 2 bases, with 9 bases left in between. There are 15 residues in the CDR3. Germline V lookup: CDR1 SEHNR, CDR2 FQNEAQ (reference sequence). The DNA of the CDR3 is TGTGCCAGCAGCTTAGCCTGGACAGCCACAGATACGCAGTATTTT. It yields the protein CASSLAWTATDTQYF.